These T cell receptor beta chains were read from a single sample in a study of naive and memory T cell subsets. Using its own MiXCR run on the UMI-ligation and nested PCR reads, TCRdb lists one record per CDR3 protein. This table holds about 14,000 distinct CDR3 sequences, 4% to 6.5% found once. The sequencing here drew on skin, taken from a tuberculin skin test site. The receptors originated from an adult in good health. Each CDR3 is given with its conserved first and last residue. The D gene is left open where the match is weak. Not every row has a clone size; where given, it reads once, few, many or a size class.

CDR3 DNA	CDR3 protein	clone size	D gene	V gene	J gene
TGCAGCGGATGGGAGGGGGGGAAGAACACTGAAGCTTTCTTT	CSGWEGGKNTEAFF	many	NA	TRBV29-1	TRBJ1-1
TGTGCCAGCACCGGGAATATCCGTCATACGCAGTATTTT	CASTGNIRHTQYF	many	NA	TRBV7-9	TRBJ2-3
TGCAGCGTTGGGATAGGCAATCAGCCCCAGCATTTT	CSVGIGNQPQHF	medium-sized	NA	TRBV29-1	TRBJ1-5
TGTGCCAGCAGCCAAGACCGGCTGAACACAGATACGCAGTATTTT	CASSQDRLNTDTQYF	many	NA	TRBV4-2	TRBJ2-3
TGTGCCAGCTCCGTTGGACAGGGGGACTATGGCTACACCTTC	CASSVGQGDYGYTF	few	TRBD1	TRBV18	TRBJ1-2
TGTGCCATCTCGGCTAGCGGGGGGTCTAGCACAGATACGCAGTATTTT	CAISASGGSSTDTQYF	medium-sized	TRBD2	TRBV10-3	TRBJ2-3
TGTGCCAGCTCTACGGGGATCTCTGGAAACACCATATATTTT	CASSTGISGNTIYF	NA	NA	TRBV18	TRBJ1-3
TGTGCCAGCAGTCGACAGGCTATGAACACTGAAGCTTTCTTT	CASSRQAMNTEAFF	many	NA	TRBV2	TRBJ1-1
TGTGCCAGCAGCCCCCTCGGGCCGAAAGGCTACACCTTC	CASSPLGPKGYTF	NA	NA	TRBV12-3/TRBV12-4	TRBJ1-2
TGTGCCAGCAGTTTAGGCGGGGGGAGGATTGAGCAGTTCTTC	CASSLGGGRIEQFF	many	TRBD2	TRBV12-3/TRBV12-4	TRBJ2-1
TGCAGTGCTCGGGACACCCAAGAGACCCAGTACTTC	CSARDTQETQYF	many	NA	TRBV20-1	TRBJ2-5
TGTGCCAGCAGCCTGAGGGGAGGCACCGGGGAGCTGTTTTTT	CASSLRGGTGELFF	few	NA	TRBV7-2	TRBJ2-2
TGTGCCAGCGGAGGCCGTGGGGGCTCTAACACAGATACGCAGTATTTT	CASGGRGGSNTDTQYF	NA	NA	TRBV6-6	TRBJ2-3
TGTGCCAGCAGTGAAGGTTTCCAAGGGGACTATGGCTACACCTTC	CASSEGFQGDYGYTF	NA	NA	TRBV6-1	TRBJ1-2
TGTGCCAGCAGCCTTGGGACTAGCGGGGGGGCCATGGAGACCCAGTACTTC	CASSLGTSGGAMETQYF	medium-sized	TRBD2	TRBV3-1	TRBJ2-5
TGTGCCAGCAGTGCGGGGCAGTTCCTCACTGAAGCTTTCTTT	CASSAGQFLTEAFF	medium-sized	NA	TRBV6-5	TRBJ1-1
TGTGCCAGCAGTTACTCCCCACGGGGATGGAGATCACCCCTCCACTTT	CASSYSPRGWRSPLHF	medium-sized	NA	TRBV6-2/TRBV6-3	TRBJ1-6
TGTGCCAGCAGCCCACAGGGGATTTTTAATGAAAAACTGTTTTTT	CASSPQGIFNEKLFF	many	TRBD1	TRBV7-2	TRBJ1-4
TGCGCCAGCAGCCAATATGTCCGGGGGGCCGTCGAGACCCAGTACTTC	CASSQYVRGAVETQYF	medium-sized	NA	TRBV4-1	TRBJ2-5
TGTGCCAGCAGCTTAGAAGGGGGACCCTCACCCCTCCACTTT	CASSLEGGPSPLHF	few	NA	TRBV7-8	TRBJ1-6
TGTGCCAGCAGCTTAGCGTTCGGGGGACTAACTGAAGCTTTCTTT	CASSLAFGGLTEAFF	many	NA	TRBV7-2	TRBJ1-1
TGCGCCAGCAGCTTGGAACCCGGGACAGGGTATAGGGAGACCCAGTACTTC	CASSLEPGTGYRETQYF	many	TRBD1	TRBV5-1	TRBJ2-5
TGTGCCAGCAGCTTAGCAGGGGGTTTGGAAGAGACCCAGTACTTC	CASSLAGGLEETQYF	many	NA	TRBV7-2	TRBJ2-5
TGTGCCAGCAGCCTTTATTCCGGGGGCCATGGCGACGAGCAGTACTTC	CASSLYSGGHGDEQYF	medium-sized	NA	TRBV27	TRBJ2-7
TGTGCCAGCAGCGAGGGGACAGCTAACTATGGCTACACCTTC	CASSEGTANYGYTF	NA	TRBD1	TRBV5-4	TRBJ1-2
TGTGCCAGCAGCCAAGAAGTGGGCCCCAATCAGCCCCAGCATTTT	CASSQEVGPNQPQHF	few	NA	TRBV3-1	TRBJ1-5
TGTGCCAGCAGCCCTTCACGGGGGGCACGGGAGCAGTACTTC	CASSPSRGAREQYF	many	NA	TRBV4-2	TRBJ2-7
TGTGCCAGCAGCCCCGCCGTGGACGGGGATCAGCCCCAGCATTTT	CASSPAVDGDQPQHF	many	NA	TRBV7-9	TRBJ1-5
TGCGCCAGCAGCCAAGGGGGGGGACAGGGGGCGCTGGGGGAGACCCAGTACTTC	CASSQGGGQGALGETQYF	many	TRBD1	TRBV4-1	TRBJ2-5
TGTGCCAGCAGCTTCGTGTTTTATAGGCGGGGGGCCCCAGATACGCAGTATTTT	CASSFVFYRRGAPDTQYF	few	TRBD2	TRBV5-6	TRBJ2-3
TGCAGTGCAACCGGGACCTCGAATGAAAAACTGTTTTTT	CSATGTSNEKLFF	many	NA	TRBV20-1	TRBJ1-4
TGTGCCAGCAGCTCCGGATCGAGAACCGGGGAGCTGTTTTTT	CASSSGSRTGELFF	many	NA	TRBV11-3	TRBJ2-2
TGTGCCAGCAGCGGGACTCACCAAGAGACCCAGTACTTC	CASSGTHQETQYF	many	NA	TRBV7-2	TRBJ2-5
TGTGCCAGCAGCCCATCTAGCGGGCGTTCCTACGAGCAGTACTTC	CASSPSSGRSYEQYF	medium-sized	TRBD2	TRBV7-2	TRBJ2-7
TGTGCCTGGACGGACAGGGTCGACACTGAAGCTTTCTTT	CAWTDRVDTEAFF	few	TRBD1	TRBV30	TRBJ1-1
TGTGCCAGGAGCTTCGAGGAGGGGGGGTTTCAAGAGACCCAGTACTTC	CARSFEEGGFQETQYF	few	NA	TRBV5-4	TRBJ2-5
TGCAGTGCTAGTTCGGGCCGCAGCGGCACCATATATTTT	CSASSGRSGTIYF	many	NA	TRBV20-1	TRBJ1-3
TGTGCCAGCAGCTTGGCCCAGCGGGGGACGACAGATACGCAGTATTTT	CASSLAQRGTTDTQYF	few	TRBD2	TRBV5-4	TRBJ2-3
TGTGCCAGCAGCAAAGGCTGGCAGGGAGCCGGCATTCAGTACTTC	CASSKGWQGAGIQYF	NA	NA	TRBV27	TRBJ2-4
TGTGCTAGTGGTTTGGTACGTACACCCCGCGATCAGCCCCAGCATTTT	CASGLVRTPRDQPQHF	few	NA	TRBV12-5	TRBJ1-5
TGTGCCAGCACCTTCCGGGACAGGGGGCGACGGGACCCCAATAATTCACCCCTCCACTTT	CASTFRDRGRRDPNNSPLHF	few	TRBD1	TRBV6-2/TRBV6-3	TRBJ1-6
TGTGCCAGCAGCTTTAGCGGGGAAGTAGATACGCAGTATTTT	CASSFSGEVDTQYF	many	TRBD2	TRBV5-4	TRBJ2-3
TGTGCCAGCTCTCGGGACAGTGGTTCAGATACGCAGTATTTT	CASSRDSGSDTQYF	medium-sized	TRBD1	TRBV6-2/TRBV6-3	TRBJ2-3
TGTGCCAGCAGTTTCTCCGGGACAGCAAAGAAGGGGGAGCTGTTTTTT	CASSFSGTAKKGELFF	many	TRBD1	TRBV28	TRBJ2-2
TGTGCCAGCAGACACCGGGGAGGGAATCAGCCCCAGCATTTT	CASRHRGGNQPQHF	many	NA	TRBV27	TRBJ1-5
TGTGCCATTGCCGGGACAGGGGTAAATGAGCAGTTCTTC	CAIAGTGVNEQFF	many	TRBD1	TRBV10-3	TRBJ2-1
TGTGCCAGCAGCTTAACGGGCGGGGGGGTTCTGTTCTTC	CASSLTGGGVLFF	many	TRBD2	TRBV7-3	TRBJ2-1
TGTGCCAGCAGTTGGTACAGGGGCTACTCACCCCTCCACTTT	CASSWYRGYSPLHF	few	TRBD1	TRBV12-3/TRBV12-4	TRBJ1-6
TGTGCCAGCAGCCAGAGGACCACAGGGGAGTCCTACGAGCAGTACTTC	CASSQRTTGESYEQYF	many	TRBD1	TRBV3-1	TRBJ2-7
TGTGCCAGCAGTTACGGGTCCTCGTCGCTTCGGACTAGCGGTCTCTACGAGCAGTACTTC	CASSYGSSSLRTSGLYEQYF	many	TRBD2	TRBV6-2/TRBV6-3	TRBJ2-7
TGTGCCAGCACCGAAAGAGCTAACTATGGCTACACCTTC	CASTERANYGYTF	medium-sized	NA	TRBV6-5	TRBJ1-2
TGTGCCAGCAGCTTAGTTAGGTTTGGCAGCTCCTACGAGCAGTACTTC	CASSLVRFGSSYEQYF	few	NA	TRBV7-2	TRBJ2-7
TGTGCCACCTCGGGACGGCTTGCCTACGAGCAGTACTTC	CATSGRLAYEQYF	medium-sized	NA	TRBV6-2/TRBV6-3	TRBJ2-7
TGCGCCAGCAGCTTGGATACAGTACGCTTATGGTCTGGGGCCAACGTCCTGACTTTC	CASSLDTVRLWSGANVLTF	many	NA	TRBV5-1	TRBJ2-6